Listed below are T cell receptor beta chains from one sample, sequenced in a study of blood T cell repertoires in COVID-19. The protocol was immunoSEQ multiplex PCR, while the TCRdb copy is restricted to in-frame clones and leaves out a portion. The sample yields 300,000 to 400,000 clones, around 87% seen once. The sequencing input was peripheral blood. Receptors were obtained from a woman in her 50s with COVID-19, enrolled during active disease. CDR3s leave out the opening cysteine and the closing phenylalanine or tryptophan. Fields, in order: V gene, J gene, CDR3 protein.

>TRBV14|TRBJ2-1
ASSQRLASLSEQF
>TRBV7-8|TRBJ2-7
ASSHVGYEQY
>TRBV30|TRBJ1-4
AWSDGGGKLF
>TRBV2|TRBJ1-2
ASSVFGTAQYT
>TRBV11-2|TRBJ1-1
ASSSPRERASLTAEAF
>TRBV27|TRBJ1-1
ASSLDRVFLNTEAF
>TRBV6-5|TRBJ1-6
ASSPWRNSPLH
>TRBV6-1|TRBJ2-1
ASSGARTGANNEQF
>TRBV4-1|TRBJ2-7
ASSQGRGGTSGYEQY
>TRBV28|TRBJ2-1
ASSSSGAGGQKEQF
>TRBV3-1/TRBV3-2|TRBJ2-4
ASSQNSGREGIQY